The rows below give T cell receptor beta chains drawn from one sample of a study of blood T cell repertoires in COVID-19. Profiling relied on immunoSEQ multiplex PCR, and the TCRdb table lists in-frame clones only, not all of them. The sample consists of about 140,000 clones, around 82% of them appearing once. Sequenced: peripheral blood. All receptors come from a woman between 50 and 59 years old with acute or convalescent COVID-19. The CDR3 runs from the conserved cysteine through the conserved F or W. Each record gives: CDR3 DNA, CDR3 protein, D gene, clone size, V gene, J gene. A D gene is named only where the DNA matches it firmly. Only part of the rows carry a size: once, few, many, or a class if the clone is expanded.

DNA: TGTGCCAGCAGCCCACGACAGGGAGACTATGGCTACACCTTC; CDR3: CASSPRQGDYGYTF; D: TRBD1; size: -; V: TRBV14; J: TRBJ1-2
DNA: TGTGCCAGTAGTGGGGGACTGAGCTATGGCTACACCTTC; CDR3: CASSGGLSYGYTF; D: -; size: -; V: TRBV19; J: TRBJ1-2
DNA: TGTGCCAGCAGCTTCGGCGGGGCGCGGGAGCTGTTTTTT; CDR3: CASSFGGARELFF; D: -; size: once; V: TRBV5-6; J: TRBJ2-2
DNA: TGTGCCAGCAGTTTACCACCTCGGCTAGCGGGGGGTGAGCAGTTCTTC; CDR3: CASSLPPRLAGGEQFF; D: TRBD2; size: -; V: TRBV27; J: TRBJ2-1
DNA: TGTGCCAGCTCACCTCTCAACCCAGGGGCCTACGATTGGCAGTACTTC; CDR3: CASSPLNPGAYDWQYF; D: -; size: -; V: TRBV18; J: TRBJ2-7
DNA: TGTGCCAGCAGCTCTGGGACAGGGTTGGGCACCGGGGAGCTGTTTTTT; CDR3: CASSSGTGLGTGELFF; D: TRBD1; size: -; V: TRBV7-2; J: TRBJ2-2
DNA: TGTGCCAGCAGCTTAGCCTCCAGCGGGGGCTACGAGCAGTACTTC; CDR3: CASSLASSGGYEQYF; D: TRBD2; size: -; V: TRBV7-2; J: TRBJ2-7
DNA: TGTGCCAGCAGTCCATATGTTTTTGGGGGCAACGAAAGGGACTATGGCTACACCTTC; CDR3: CASSPYVFGGNERDYGYTF; D: -; size: -; V: TRBV28; J: TRBJ1-2
DNA: TGTGCCAGTAGTACCTACGGTCGGGGCTACACCTTC; CDR3: CASSTYGRGYTF; D: -; size: -; V: TRBV19; J: TRBJ1-2
DNA: TGTGCCACCAGCAGCACGAGAAGCGGCACTGAAGCTTTCTTT; CDR3: CATSSTRSGTEAFF; D: -; size: -; V: TRBV15; J: TRBJ1-1
DNA: TGTGCCAGTAGTCCGAGGGGGGGGGTCAATCAGCCCCAGCATTTT; CDR3: CASSPRGGVNQPQHF; D: -; size: -; V: TRBV19; J: TRBJ1-5
DNA: TGTGCCAGCAGTGCCGGGACAGGGGGCAGCGGCGGGGAGCTGTTTTTT; CDR3: CASSAGTGGSGGELFF; D: TRBD1; size: -; V: TRBV6-1; J: TRBJ2-2
DNA: TGTGCCAGCAGCTTATACCAACAGGGGAGTCGAACTTTCTTT; CDR3: CASSLYQQGSRTFF; D: TRBD1; size: -; V: TRBV11-2; J: TRBJ1-1
DNA: TGTGCCAGCAGCTTAGGGGGGAGGGACAGGCTGGCGACTGAAGCTTTCTTT; CDR3: CASSLGGRDRLATEAFF; D: TRBD1; size: -; V: TRBV7-9; J: TRBJ1-1
DNA: TGTGCCAGCAGCTTGGACAGGGGGGACACTGAAGCTTTCTTT; CDR3: CASSLDRGDTEAFF; D: TRBD1; size: -; V: TRBV11-3; J: TRBJ1-1
DNA: TGTGCCAGCACCAAGGACAGCTCCCTGGGGGAGCAGTTCTTC; CDR3: CASTKDSSLGEQFF; D: -; size: -; V: TRBV3-1/TRBV3-2; J: TRBJ2-1
DNA: TGTGCCAGCAGCTCAAACGCCGGGACAGATAGCAATCAGCCCCAGCATTTT; CDR3: CASSSNAGTDSNQPQHF; D: TRBD1; size: -; V: TRBV7-2; J: TRBJ1-5
DNA: TGTGCCAGCAGTGAGGGGGGGCCGCAAGAGACCCAGTACTTC; CDR3: CASSEGGPQETQYF; D: -; size: -; V: TRBV6-1; J: TRBJ2-5
DNA: TGCGCCAGCAGCAATACTGGACAAGAAGTCACTGAAGCTTTCTTT; CDR3: CASSNTGQEVTEAFF; D: -; size: -; V: TRBV5-1; J: TRBJ1-1
DNA: TGCGCCAGCAGCCAATTTGAAACAGGGGGCTACGGCGGTGGCTACACCTTC; CDR3: CASSQFETGGYGGGYTF; D: TRBD1; size: -; V: TRBV4-1; J: TRBJ1-2
DNA: TGTGCCAGCAGCTTAGCGGTAGCCAACTATGGCTACACCTTC; CDR3: CASSLAVANYGYTF; D: -; size: -; V: TRBV7-2; J: TRBJ1-2
DNA: TGTGCCAGCGAAAAAGGACAGGGGCGCGGGAATGAGCAGTTCTTC; CDR3: CASEKGQGRGNEQFF; D: TRBD1; size: once; V: TRBV27; J: TRBJ2-1
DNA: TGCAGCGCTGTGGGGGACACTAACTATGGCTACACCTTC; CDR3: CSAVGDTNYGYTF; D: -; size: few; V: TRBV29-1; J: TRBJ1-2
DNA: TGTGCCAGCAGTGCCTTGTCGACAGTCGGCGGTCAGCCCCAGCATTTT; CDR3: CASSALSTVGGQPQHF; D: -; size: -; V: TRBV2; J: TRBJ1-5
DNA: TGTGCCAGCAGCTCCCAAGACCGGGGGACTCTGTTTTTT; CDR3: CASSSQDRGTLFF; D: -; size: -; V: TRBV7-8; J: TRBJ1-4
DNA: TGTGCCAGCAGTGGAGGACAGGGGGCCGTGAACACTGAAGCTTTCTTT; CDR3: CASSGGQGAVNTEAFF; D: TRBD1; size: -; V: TRBV6-1; J: TRBJ1-1
DNA: TGCGCCAGCAGCTTGGCTGCAGGGAACAATGAGCAGTTCTTC; CDR3: CASSLAAGNNEQFF; D: -; size: -; V: TRBV5-1; J: TRBJ2-1
DNA: TGTGCCATCAGTGAAGGCATAGCAAATCAGCCCCAGCATTTT; CDR3: CAISEGIANQPQHF; D: -; size: -; V: TRBV10-3; J: TRBJ1-5
DNA: TGTGCCAGCGTTCAGGGTGCCGGGGAGCTGTTTTTT; CDR3: CASVQGAGELFF; D: -; size: -; V: TRBV19; J: TRBJ2-2
DNA: TGTGCCAGTACGTGGGGGGGTCAGGAGACCCAGTACTTC; CDR3: CASTWGGQETQYF; D: TRBD2; size: once; V: TRBV7-9; J: TRBJ2-5
DNA: TGTGCCAGCAGCACGGGGACAGCCTACGAGCAGTACTTC; CDR3: CASSTGTAYEQYF; D: TRBD1; size: -; V: TRBV12-3/TRBV12-4; J: TRBJ2-7
DNA: TGTGCCAGCAGCCAAGAGACAGGGAGATACTATGGCTACACCTTC; CDR3: CASSQETGRYYGYTF; D: TRBD1; size: -; V: TRBV3-1/TRBV3-2; J: TRBJ1-2
DNA: TGTGCCAGCTCAACGGGTAACATTCAGTACTTC; CDR3: CASSTGNIQYF; D: -; size: -; V: TRBV18; J: TRBJ2-4
DNA: TGTGCCAGCAGTTGGGCCGCAAAAGAGACCCAGTACTTC; CDR3: CASSWAAKETQYF; D: -; size: -; V: TRBV12-3/TRBV12-4; J: TRBJ2-5
DNA: TGTGCCAGCATCCTCATCCGGGACAGGCGAAACAATGAGCAGTTCTTC; CDR3: CASILIRDRRNNEQFF; D: TRBD1; size: -; V: TRBV28; J: TRBJ2-1
DNA: TGCGCCAGCAGCTTGGTTATTTACGCAGCGGGGGGACAAGAGACCCAGTACTTC; CDR3: CASSLVIYAAGGQETQYF; D: TRBD2; size: once; V: TRBV5-1; J: TRBJ2-5
DNA: TGTGCTAGTGGTTTGGTATGGGCACAGGGGCGCAATCAGCCCCAGCATTTT; CDR3: CASGLVWAQGRNQPQHF; D: TRBD1; size: -; V: TRBV12-5; J: TRBJ1-5
DNA: TGTGCCAGCAGCCAGACACTAGGCAATCAGCCCCAGCATTTT; CDR3: CASSQTLGNQPQHF; D: -; size: -; V: TRBV6-5; J: TRBJ1-5
DNA: TGCGCCAGCAGCCCGTCGGGACAATCGAACACTGAAGCTTTCTTT; CDR3: CASSPSGQSNTEAFF; D: -; size: -; V: TRBV4-3; J: TRBJ1-1
DNA: TGTGCCAGCAGCCTTCTCAGCGGGGGGAATACTCCCCTTGGCTACACCTTC; CDR3: CASSLLSGGNTPLGYTF; D: -; size: -; V: TRBV14; J: TRBJ1-2
DNA: TGCGCCAGCAGTGAGCGGGGGCCCACAGATACGCAGTATTTT; CDR3: CASSERGPTDTQYF; D: TRBD2; size: -; V: TRBV5-1; J: TRBJ2-3
DNA: TGTGCCAGCAGCTTAGGTTCGGACTTAGATACGCAGTATTTT; CDR3: CASSLGSDLDTQYF; D: -; size: -; V: TRBV7-9; J: TRBJ2-3
DNA: TGTGCCAGCAGCACAGGGACCATTCAGTACTTC; CDR3: CASSTGTIQYF; D: -; size: few; V: TRBV7-3; J: TRBJ2-4
DNA: TGTGCCAGCAATCCGGGGTTCGGCACCGGGGAGCTGTTTTTT; CDR3: CASNPGFGTGELFF; D: -; size: once; V: TRBV2; J: TRBJ2-2
DNA: TGCGCCAGCAGGCCCGCCCGGGAAGCGTTCCGGGGGAGTAATGAAAAACTGTTTTTT; CDR3: CASRPAREAFRGSNEKLFF; D: -; size: -; V: TRBV4-3; J: TRBJ1-4
DNA: TGTGCCAGTAGTATAGTTCCGGGGACCTACGAGCAGTACTTC; CDR3: CASSIVPGTYEQYF; D: -; size: -; V: TRBV19; J: TRBJ2-7
DNA: TGTGCCAGCAGCCCCCAACGGGGGATAGGGCAGCCCCAGCATTTT; CDR3: CASSPQRGIGQPQHF; D: -; size: -; V: TRBV7-2; J: TRBJ1-5
DNA: TGTGCCAGCAGTGATCATTGGACAGGTCGTGGCTACACCTTC; CDR3: CASSDHWTGRGYTF; D: TRBD1; size: -; V: TRBV6-1; J: TRBJ1-2
DNA: TGCGCCAGCAGCCAAGCACACAGAACCTCTGGAAACACCATATATTTT; CDR3: CASSQAHRTSGNTIYF; D: -; size: -; V: TRBV4-1; J: TRBJ1-3
DNA: TGTGCCAGCAGTTTGGCAGGGCCGAATCAGCCCCAGCATTTT; CDR3: CASSLAGPNQPQHF; D: -; size: -; V: TRBV27; J: TRBJ1-5
DNA: TGTGCCAGCAGGAGGTCTCAGGGGAACACCGGGGAGCTGTTTTTT; CDR3: CASRRSQGNTGELFF; D: -; size: -; V: TRBV7-9; J: TRBJ2-2